Each of the 4 T cell receptor beta chains below was sequenced from the same sample in a study of Graves' ophthalmopathy and Graves' hyperthyroidism. Using RNA transcripts, the TCR beta CDR3 regions were amplified. HTBI primers were employed in first-round RT-PCR, then a second-round multiplex PCR followed. Each CDR3 protein is one row after TCRdb ran MiXCR on the multiplex PCR reads. The sample carries hundreds of thousands of distinct CDR3 sequences, over 20% recorded once. Specimen: peripheral blood. The receptors come from a young woman with stable Graves' hyperthyroidism. Some clones in this sample may be carry-over from other donors' samples.

In its sample, this clonotype was seen once. V usage is TRBV6-2 or TRBV6-3 and J usage is TRBJ2-4, with 11 bases identical to TRBD1. J lost 3 bases, V lost 5 bases, and 6 bases had no gene match. Germline-derived CDR1 and CDR2 are MNHEY and SVGEGT. The CDR3 sequence is 16 residues long. The DNA for the CDR3 is TGTGCCAGCAGTAGGACAGGGGGCCTTGTCAAAAACATTCAGTACTTC. Its translation: CASSRTGGLVKNIQYF.

This clonotype has at least ten counts. The gene calls are TRBV30 and TRBJ2-2, with D unclear. With 2 bases removed from V and 2 bases from J, the gap between germline ends came to 9 bases. Germline CDR1 GTSNPN, CDR2 SVGIG (reference sequence). This CDR3 is 14 amino acids long. The CDR3 region is CAWSNVPNTGELFF. DNA of the CDR3: TGTGCCTGGAGTAACGTACCCAACACCGGGGAGCTGTTTTTT.

This chain links TRBV29-1 with TRBJ2-7, with TRBD1 identical over 7 bases. J lost 3 bases, V lost 2 bases, and 10 bases had no gene match. The CDR3 has 15 amino acids. Germline V gene lookup returns CDR1 SQVTM and CDR2 ANQGSEA. CDR3 nucleotide sequence: TGCAGCGTTGAATTGTTGGACAGGCCATACTACGAGCAGTACTTC. Its translation is CSVELLDRPYYEQYF.

A few counts support this clonotype. The V call is TRBV7-8, the J call TRBJ2-2, with TRBD1 identical over 9 bases. CDR1 SGHVS and CDR2 FQNEAQ come from the germline V gene. V was clipped by 3 bases and J by 4 bases; unmatched bases: 3. The CDR3 has 15 amino acids. The CDR3 coding sequence is TGTGCCAGCAGCTTCCGGGACAGGGTCACCGGGGAGCTGTTTTTT. Its protein product is CASSFRDRVTGELFF.